Included here is one TCR beta chain sequence, with context. This record belongs to a study of blood T cell repertoires in COVID-19. Turning to the study itself: Sites across the United States, Italy and Spain contributed samples from acute and convalescent COVID-19. T cells, B-cell-depleted T cells, or PBMCs supplied cDNA or gDNA.

With 4 bases clipped from V and 5 bases from J, the junction kept 4 bases outside the gene matches. CDR3 size: 15 residues. Germline V gives CDR1 SGHTA, CDR2 FQGTGA. Original methodology: Reference gene primer amplification gave estimated nucleated cell counts. Produced via immunoSEQ multiplex PCR; TCRdb's table is partial and in-frame only. Clonal size and the V and J genes are those of that table, whereas D and trimming came from the DNA. The sample carries some 110,000 clones, roughly 83% recorded once. The gene calls are TRBV7-3 and TRBJ2-5; 13 bases fit TRBD2. The sequence derives from a woman over 75 with active or convalescent COVID-19. Sequencing was done on a sample of peripheral blood. Here the CDR3 DNA reads TGTGCCAGCAGCTCTTTGGGACTAGCGGGGGAGACCCAGTACTTC. This encodes CASSSLGLAGETQYF.